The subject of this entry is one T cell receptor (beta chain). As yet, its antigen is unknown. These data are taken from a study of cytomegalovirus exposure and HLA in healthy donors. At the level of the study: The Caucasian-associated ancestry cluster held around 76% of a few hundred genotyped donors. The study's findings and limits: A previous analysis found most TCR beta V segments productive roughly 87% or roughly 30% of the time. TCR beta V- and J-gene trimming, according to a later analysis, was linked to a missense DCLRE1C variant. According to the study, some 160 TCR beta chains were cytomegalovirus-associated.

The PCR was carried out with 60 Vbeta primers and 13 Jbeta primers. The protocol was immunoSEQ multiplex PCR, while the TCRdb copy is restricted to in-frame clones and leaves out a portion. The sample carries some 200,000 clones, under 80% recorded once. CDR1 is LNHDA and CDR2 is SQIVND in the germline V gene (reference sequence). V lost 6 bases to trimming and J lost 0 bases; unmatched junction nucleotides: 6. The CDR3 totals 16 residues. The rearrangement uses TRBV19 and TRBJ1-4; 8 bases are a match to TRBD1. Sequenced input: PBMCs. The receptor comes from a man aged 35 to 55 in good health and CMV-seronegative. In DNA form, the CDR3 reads TGTGCCAGTAGCTCCCAGGGGGCCGCAACTAATGAAAAACTGTTTTTT. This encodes CASSSQGAATNEKLFF.